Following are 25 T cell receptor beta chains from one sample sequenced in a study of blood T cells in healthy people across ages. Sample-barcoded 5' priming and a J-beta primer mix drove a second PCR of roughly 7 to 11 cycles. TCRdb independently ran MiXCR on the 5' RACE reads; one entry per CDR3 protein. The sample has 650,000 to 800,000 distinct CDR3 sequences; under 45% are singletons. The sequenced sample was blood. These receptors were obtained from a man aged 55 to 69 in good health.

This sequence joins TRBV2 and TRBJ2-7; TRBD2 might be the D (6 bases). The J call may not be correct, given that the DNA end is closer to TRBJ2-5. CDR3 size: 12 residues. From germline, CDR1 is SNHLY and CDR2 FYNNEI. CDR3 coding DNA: TGTGCCAGCGCAAGCGGGTGGGAGACCCAGTACTTC. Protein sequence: CASASGWETQYF.

The CDR3 DNA reads as TGTGCCAGCAGCTCCAACTTGGGGGAGAAAAATGAGCAGTTCTTC. Amino acid sequence: CASSSNLGEKNEQFF. V and J are TRBV7-2 and TRBJ2-1; D could derive from TRBD1 or TRBD2 (5 bases each). The V gene lost 4 bases and the J gene lost 7 bases, with 17 bases spanning the gap. Germline assignment: CDR1 SGHTA and CDR2 FQGNSA. The CDR3 sequence is 15 residues long.

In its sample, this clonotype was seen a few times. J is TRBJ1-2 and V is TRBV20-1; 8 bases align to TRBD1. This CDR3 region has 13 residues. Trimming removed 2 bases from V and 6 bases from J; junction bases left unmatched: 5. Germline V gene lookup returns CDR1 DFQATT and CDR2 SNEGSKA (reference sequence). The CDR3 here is CSARRPGGNGYTF. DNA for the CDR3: TGCAGTGCTAGAAGACCAGGGGGCAATGGCTACACCTTC.

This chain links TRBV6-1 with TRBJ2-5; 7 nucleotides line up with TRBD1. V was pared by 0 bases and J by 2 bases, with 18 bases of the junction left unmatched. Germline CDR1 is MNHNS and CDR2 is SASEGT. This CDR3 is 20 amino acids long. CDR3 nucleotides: TGTGCCAGCAGTGAAGCGCTTCTCGGTTACCAGGGGGTAAAGCAAGAGACCCAGTACTTC. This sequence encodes CASSEALLGYQGVKQETQYF.

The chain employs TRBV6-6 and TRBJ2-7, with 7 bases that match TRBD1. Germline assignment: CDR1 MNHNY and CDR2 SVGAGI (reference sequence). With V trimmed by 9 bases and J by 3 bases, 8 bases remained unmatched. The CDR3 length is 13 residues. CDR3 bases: TGTGCCAGTTACCGGGACAGTGGCTACGAGCAGTACTTC. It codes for CASYRDSGYEQYF.

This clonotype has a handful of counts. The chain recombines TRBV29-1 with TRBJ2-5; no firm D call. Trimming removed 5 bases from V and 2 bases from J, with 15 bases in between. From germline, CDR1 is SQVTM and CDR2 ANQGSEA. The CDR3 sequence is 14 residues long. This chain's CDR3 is CSVPNTLGQETQYF. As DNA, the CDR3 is TGCAGCGTTCCGAATACCCTTGGGCAAGAGACCCAGTACTTC.

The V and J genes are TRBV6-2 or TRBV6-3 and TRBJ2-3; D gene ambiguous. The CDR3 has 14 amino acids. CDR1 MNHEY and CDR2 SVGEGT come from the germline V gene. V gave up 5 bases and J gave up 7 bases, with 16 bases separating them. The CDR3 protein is CASSPRTGSNTQYF. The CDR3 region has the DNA TGTGCCAGCAGTCCGAGGACCGGGTCGAATACGCAGTATTTT.

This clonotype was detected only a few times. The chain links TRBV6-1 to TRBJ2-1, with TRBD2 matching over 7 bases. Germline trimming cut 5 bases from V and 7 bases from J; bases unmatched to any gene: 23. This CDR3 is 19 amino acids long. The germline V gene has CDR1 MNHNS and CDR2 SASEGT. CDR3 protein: CASSQTMNRGGGTMNEQFF. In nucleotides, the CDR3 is TGTGCCAGCAGTCAAACCATGAACCGGGGCGGGGGAACAATGAATGAGCAGTTCTTC.

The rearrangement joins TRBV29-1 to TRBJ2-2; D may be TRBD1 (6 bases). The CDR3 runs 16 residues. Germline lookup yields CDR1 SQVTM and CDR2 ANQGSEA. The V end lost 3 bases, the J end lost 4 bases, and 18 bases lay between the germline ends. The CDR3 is CSVEDTGLGATGELFF. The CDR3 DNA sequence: TGCAGCGTTGAGGACACAGGGTTGGGTGCCACCGGGGAGCTGTTTTTT.

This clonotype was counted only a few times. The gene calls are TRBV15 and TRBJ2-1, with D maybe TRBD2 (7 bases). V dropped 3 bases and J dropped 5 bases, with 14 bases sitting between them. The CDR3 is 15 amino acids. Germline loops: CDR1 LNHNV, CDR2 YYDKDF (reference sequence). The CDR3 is CATSRGGAGDNEQFF. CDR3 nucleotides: TGTGCCACCAGCAGGGGGGGGGCTGGAGACAATGAGCAGTTCTTC. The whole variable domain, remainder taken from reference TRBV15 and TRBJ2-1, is DAMVIQNPRYQVTQFGKPVTLSCSQTLNHNVMYWYQQKSSQAPKLLFHYYDKDFNNEADTPDNFQSRRPNTSFCFLDIRSPGLGDTAMYLCATSRGGAGDNEQFFGPGTRLTVL.

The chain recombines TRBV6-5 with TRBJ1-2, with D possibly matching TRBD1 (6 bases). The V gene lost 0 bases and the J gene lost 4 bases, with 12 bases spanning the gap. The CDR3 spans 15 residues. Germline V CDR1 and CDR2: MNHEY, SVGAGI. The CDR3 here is CASSYSLQGIYGYTF. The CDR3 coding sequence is TGTGCCAGCAGTTACTCCCTCCAGGGGATCTATGGCTACACCTTC.

CDR3 sequence reads: CASSPSGDRGHGYTF. CDR3 DNA sequence: TGCGCCAGCAGCCCTTCCGGAGACAGGGGCCATGGCTACACCTTC. The rearrangement joins TRBV4-3 to TRBJ1-2; 8 bases match TRBD1. Germline lookup yields CDR1 LGHNA and CDR2 YSLEER. The CDR3 extends over 15 amino acids. The J segment lost 6 bases and the V segment lost 4 bases, leaving 10 bases of the junction unmatched.

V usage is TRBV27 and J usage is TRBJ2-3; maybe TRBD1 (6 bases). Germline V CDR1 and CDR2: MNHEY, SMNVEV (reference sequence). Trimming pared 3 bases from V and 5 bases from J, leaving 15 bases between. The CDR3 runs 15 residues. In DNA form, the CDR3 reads TGTGCCAGCAGTTTGAACAGGGTTGGAGGAGATACGCAGTATTTT. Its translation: CASSLNRVGGDTQYF.

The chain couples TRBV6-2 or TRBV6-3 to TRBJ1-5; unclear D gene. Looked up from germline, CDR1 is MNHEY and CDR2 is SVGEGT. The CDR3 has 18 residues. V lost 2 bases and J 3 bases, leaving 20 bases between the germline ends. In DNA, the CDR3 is TGTGCCAGCAGTTACGGTTTGCCCCGCGGGAGAGACAATCAGCCCCAGCATTTT. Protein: CASSYGLPRGRDNQPQHF.

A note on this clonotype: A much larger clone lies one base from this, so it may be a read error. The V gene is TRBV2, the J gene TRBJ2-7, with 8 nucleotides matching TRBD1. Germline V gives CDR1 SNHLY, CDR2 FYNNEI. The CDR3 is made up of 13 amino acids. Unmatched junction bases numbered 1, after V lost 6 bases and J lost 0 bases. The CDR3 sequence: CASRDRASYEQYF. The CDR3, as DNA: TGTGCCAGCAGGGACAGGGCCTCCTACGAGCAGTACTTC.

CDR3 protein: CSAAPPGQASYGYTF. The CDR3 DNA follows: TGCAGCGCCGCTCCCCCGGGACAGGCATCTTATGGCTACACCTTC. The genes are TRBV29-1 and TRBJ1-2; 8 positions agree with TRBD1. CDR3 length: 15 amino acids. Germline V gives CDR1 SQVTM, CDR2 ANQGSEA. Losses at the gene ends were 7 bases for V and 5 bases for J; bases not matched to a gene: 15.

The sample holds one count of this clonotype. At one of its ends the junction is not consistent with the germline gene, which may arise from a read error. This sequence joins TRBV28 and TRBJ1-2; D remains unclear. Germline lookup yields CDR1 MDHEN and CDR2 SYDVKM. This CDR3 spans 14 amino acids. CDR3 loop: CVSSLTVGRDGYTF. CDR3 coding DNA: TGTGTCAGCAGTTTAACTGTGGGTCGGGATGGCTACACCTTC.

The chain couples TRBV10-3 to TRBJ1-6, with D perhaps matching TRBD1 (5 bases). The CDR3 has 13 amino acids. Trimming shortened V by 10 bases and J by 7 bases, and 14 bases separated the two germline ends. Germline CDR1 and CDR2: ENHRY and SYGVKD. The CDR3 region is CANTDSLNSPLHF. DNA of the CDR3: TGTGCCAATACCGACAGCCTCAATTCACCCCTCCACTTT.

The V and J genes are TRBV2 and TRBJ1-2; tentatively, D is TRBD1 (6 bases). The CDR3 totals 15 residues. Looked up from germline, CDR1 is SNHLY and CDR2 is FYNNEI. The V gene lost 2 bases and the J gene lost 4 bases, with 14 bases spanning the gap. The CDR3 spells CASSELAQGIYGYTF. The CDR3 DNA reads TGTGCCAGCAGTGAATTGGCCCAGGGGATCTATGGCTACACCTTC.

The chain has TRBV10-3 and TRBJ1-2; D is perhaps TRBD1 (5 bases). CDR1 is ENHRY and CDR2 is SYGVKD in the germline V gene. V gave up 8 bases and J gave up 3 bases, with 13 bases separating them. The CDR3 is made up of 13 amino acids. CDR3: CAISYRRDYGYTF. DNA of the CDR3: TGTGCCATCTCGTACCGCAGGGACTATGGCTACACCTTC.

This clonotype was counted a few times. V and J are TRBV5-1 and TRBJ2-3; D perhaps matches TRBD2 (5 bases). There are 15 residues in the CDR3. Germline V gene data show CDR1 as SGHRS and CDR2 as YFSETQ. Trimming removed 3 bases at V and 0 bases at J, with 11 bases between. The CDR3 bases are TGCGCCAGCAGCTCGGCTAGCCCTAGCACAGATACGCAGTATTTT. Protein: CASSSASPSTDTQYF.

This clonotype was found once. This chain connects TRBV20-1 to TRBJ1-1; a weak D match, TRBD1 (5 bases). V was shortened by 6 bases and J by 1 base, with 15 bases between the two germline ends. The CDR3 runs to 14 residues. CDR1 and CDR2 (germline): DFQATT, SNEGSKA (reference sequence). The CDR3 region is CSAARGPKNTEAFF. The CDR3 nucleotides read TGCAGTGCCGCGAGGGGCCCGAAGAACACTGAAGCTTTCTTT.

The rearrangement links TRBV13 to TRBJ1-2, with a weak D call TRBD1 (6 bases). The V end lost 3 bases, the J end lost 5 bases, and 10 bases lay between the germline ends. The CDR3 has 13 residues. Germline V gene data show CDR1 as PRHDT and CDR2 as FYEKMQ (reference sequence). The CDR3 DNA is TGTGCCAGCAGCTTCGGGGGGCGATATGGCTACACCTTC. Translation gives CASSFGGRYGYTF.

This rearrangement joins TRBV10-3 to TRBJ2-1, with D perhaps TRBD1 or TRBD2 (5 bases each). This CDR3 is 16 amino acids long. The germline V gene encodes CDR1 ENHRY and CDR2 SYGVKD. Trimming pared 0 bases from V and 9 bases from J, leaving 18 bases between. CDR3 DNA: TGTGCCATCAGTGAGTCTGGGGGACCGGGAATGGGTGAGCAGTTCTTC. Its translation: CAISESGGPGMGEQFF.

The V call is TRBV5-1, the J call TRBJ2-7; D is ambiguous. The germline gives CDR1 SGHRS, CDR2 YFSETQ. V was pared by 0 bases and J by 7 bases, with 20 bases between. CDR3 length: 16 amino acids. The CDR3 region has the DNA TGCGCCAGCAGCTTGGCCGGTCTGTTAACTAACAATGAGCAGTACTTC. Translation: CASSLAGLLTNNEQYF.